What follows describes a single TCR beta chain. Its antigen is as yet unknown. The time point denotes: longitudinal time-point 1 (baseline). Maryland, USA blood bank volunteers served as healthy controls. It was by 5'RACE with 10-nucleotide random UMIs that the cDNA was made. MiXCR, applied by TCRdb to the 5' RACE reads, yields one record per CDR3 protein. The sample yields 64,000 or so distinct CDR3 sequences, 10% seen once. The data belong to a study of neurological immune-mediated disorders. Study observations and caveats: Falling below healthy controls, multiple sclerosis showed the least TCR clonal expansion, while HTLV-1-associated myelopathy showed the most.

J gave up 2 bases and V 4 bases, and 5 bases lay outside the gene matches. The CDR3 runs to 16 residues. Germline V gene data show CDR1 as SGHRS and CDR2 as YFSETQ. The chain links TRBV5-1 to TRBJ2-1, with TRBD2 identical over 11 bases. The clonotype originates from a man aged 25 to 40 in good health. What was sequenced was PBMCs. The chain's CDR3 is CASSGGLAVTYNEQFF. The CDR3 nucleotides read TGCGCCAGCAGCGGGGGACTAGCGGTAACCTACAATGAGCAGTTCTTC.